This TCR beta chain stems from a study of T cell changes during pregnancy in multiple sclerosis. The assay was immunoSEQ multiplex PCR, and TCRdb's table has in-frame clones only and misses some. Of 55,000 to 80,000 clones listed, approximately 94% are singletons. CDR3 length: 14 amino acids. Per the germline V gene, CDR1 is SGHNT and CDR2 is YYREEE (reference sequence). Trimming pared 4 bases from V and 5 bases from J, leaving 15 bases between. The input for sequencing was CD8+ T cells from peripheral blood mononuclear cells, taken in the second trimester of pregnancy. The chain uses TRBV5-4 and TRBJ1-1; possible D gene TRBD1, 6 bases. This clonotype was obtained from a female donor with multiple sclerosis, enrolled in a pregnancy study. As DNA, the CDR3 is TGTGCCAGCAGCCTACAACAGGGATTAACTGAAGCTTTCTTT. Protein sequence: CASSLQQGLTEAFF.